Described below is a single T cell receptor beta chain sequence and its context. Its antigen is still unknown. This entry comes from a study of cytomegalovirus exposure and HLA in healthy donors. Whole-study findings and limits: Indistinguishable V segments, including TRBV6-2 and TRBV6-3, were excluded. Diagnosis of cytomegalovirus status made by the classifier reportedly showed high specificity and sensitivity. An apparent linkage of common viral pathogens to several of the most significant clusters emerged in a later analysis.

This CDR3 is 13 amino acids long. The V gene's germline CDR1 is MNHNS and CDR2 SASEGT. The V end lost 5 bases, the J end lost 5 bases, and 12 bases lay between the germline ends. PCR was performed using 60 Vbeta and 13 Jbeta primers. TCRdb's copy holds only in-frame clones and misses some; the assay was immunoSEQ multiplex PCR. The sample contains about 120,000 clones, more than 75% of which appear only once. The receptor comes from a young man in good health and CMV-seropositive. Input material: PBMCs. J is TRBJ1-1 and V is TRBV6-1; D gene unclear. As DNA, the CDR3 is TGTGCCAGCAGTAACCGGGGTGGGACTGAAGCTTTCTTT. It codes for CASSNRGGTEAFF.